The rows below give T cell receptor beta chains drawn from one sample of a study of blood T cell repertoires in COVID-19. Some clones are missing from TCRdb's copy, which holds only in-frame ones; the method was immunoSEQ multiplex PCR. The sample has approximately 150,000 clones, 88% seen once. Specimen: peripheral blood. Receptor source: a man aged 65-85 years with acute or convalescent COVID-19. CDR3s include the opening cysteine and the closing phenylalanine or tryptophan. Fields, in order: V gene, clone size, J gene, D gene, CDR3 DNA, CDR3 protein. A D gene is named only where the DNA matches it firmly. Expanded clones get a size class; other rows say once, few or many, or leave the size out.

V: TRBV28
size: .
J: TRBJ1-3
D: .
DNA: TGTGCCAGCAAGAGCTCTGGAAACACCATATATTTT
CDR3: CASKSSGNTIYF

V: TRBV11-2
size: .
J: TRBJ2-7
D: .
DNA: TGTGCCAGCAGCCCACCCGGTACCTACGAGCAGTACTTC
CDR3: CASSPPGTYEQYF

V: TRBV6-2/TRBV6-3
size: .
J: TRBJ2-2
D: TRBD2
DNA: TGTGCCAGCAGTACCCAGACTAGCGGGGGAGACGGGGAGCTGTTTTTT
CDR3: CASSTQTSGGDGELFF

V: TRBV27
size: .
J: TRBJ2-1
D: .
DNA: TGTGCCAGCAGCCTAAGGGCTAGCTATGAGCAGTTCTTC
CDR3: CASSLRASYEQFF

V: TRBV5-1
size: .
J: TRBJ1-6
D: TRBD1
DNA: TGCGCCAGCAGCCATGAACAGGGGCTTAATTCACCCCTCCACTTT
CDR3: CASSHEQGLNSPLHF

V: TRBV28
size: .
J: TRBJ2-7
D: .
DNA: TGTGCCAGCAGTTTAAGTGGAGGGTTCAAGCAGTACTTC
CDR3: CASSLSGGFKQYF

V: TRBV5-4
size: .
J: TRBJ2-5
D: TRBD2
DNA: TGTGCCACCCGACCCCGACTAGCAGCCGATCAAGAGACCCAGTACTTC
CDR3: CATRPRLAADQETQYF

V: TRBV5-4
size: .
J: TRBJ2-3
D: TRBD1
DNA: TGTGCCAGCAGCTTGAGACAGGGGTCGTTCACAGATACGCAGTATTTT
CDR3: CASSLRQGSFTDTQYF

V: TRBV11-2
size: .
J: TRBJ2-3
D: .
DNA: TGTGCCAGCAGTCACTCAGATACGCAGTATTTT
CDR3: CASSHSDTQYF

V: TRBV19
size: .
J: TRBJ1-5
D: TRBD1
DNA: TGTGCCAGTAGTATAGAGGGCAGGGGGCTCGATCAGCCCCAGCATTTT
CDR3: CASSIEGRGLDQPQHF

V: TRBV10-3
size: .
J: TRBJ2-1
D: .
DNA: TGTGCCATCAGTGTACAGAAAAACAATGAGCAGTTCTTC
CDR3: CAISVQKNNEQFF

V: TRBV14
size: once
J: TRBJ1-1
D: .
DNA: TGTGCCAGCAGCCAAACGGTGAACACTGAAGCTTTCTTT
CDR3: CASSQTVNTEAFF

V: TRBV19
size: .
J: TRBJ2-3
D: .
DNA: TGTGCCAGTAGTATAACAGCTCGCACAGATACGCAGTATTTT
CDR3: CASSITARTDTQYF

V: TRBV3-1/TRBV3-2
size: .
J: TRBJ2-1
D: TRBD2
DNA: TGTGCCAGCAGCCAAGCCCCTACTGGCGGGAGGGCCGGTGAGCAGTTCTTC
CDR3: CASSQAPTGGRAGEQFF

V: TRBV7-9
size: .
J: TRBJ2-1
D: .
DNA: TGTGCCAGCAGCCCTAGCTCCTACAATGAGCAGTTCTTC
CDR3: CASSPSSYNEQFF

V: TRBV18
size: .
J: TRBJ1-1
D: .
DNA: TGTGCCAGCTCACCATTGACCCCGAACACTAAAGCTTTCTTT
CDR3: CASSPLTPNTKAFF

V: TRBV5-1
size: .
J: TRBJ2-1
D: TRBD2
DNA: TGCGCCAGCACCTTAAGCGGGAGTGGTTACAATGAGCAGTTCTTC
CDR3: CASTLSGSGYNEQFF

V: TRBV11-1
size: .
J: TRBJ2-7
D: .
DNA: TGTGCCAGCAGCTTAGTCCCAGAAGTCTACGAGCAGTACTTC
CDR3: CASSLVPEVYEQYF

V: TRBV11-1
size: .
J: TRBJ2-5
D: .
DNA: TGTGCCAGCAGCCCCTGGACTGAAGAGACCCAGTACTTC
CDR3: CASSPWTEETQYF

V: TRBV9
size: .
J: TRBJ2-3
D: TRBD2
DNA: TGTGCCAGCAGCTCCGGGGGGTCCTCAGATACGCAGTATTTT
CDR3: CASSSGGSSDTQYF

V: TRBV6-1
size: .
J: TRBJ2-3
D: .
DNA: TGTGCCAGCAGTGAAAGAGAGAGCACAGATACGCAGTATTTT
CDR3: CASSERESTDTQYF

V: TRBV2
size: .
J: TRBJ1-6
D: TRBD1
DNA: TGTGCCAGCAGTGAAACAGGGGGTTCACCCCTCCACTTT
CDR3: CASSETGGSPLHF

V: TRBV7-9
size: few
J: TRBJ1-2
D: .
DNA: TGTGCCAGCAGCTGGGGGAGGCGGGCTAACTATGGCTACACCTTC
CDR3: CASSWGRRANYGYTF

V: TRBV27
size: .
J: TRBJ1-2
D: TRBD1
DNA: TGTGCCAGCAGTTATCGGACAGGGGCCTACTATGGCTACACCTTC
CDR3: CASSYRTGAYYGYTF

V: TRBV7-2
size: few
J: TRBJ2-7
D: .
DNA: TGTGCCAGCAGCTTAATTCGTACCAGCGAGCAGTACTTC
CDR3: CASSLIRTSEQYF

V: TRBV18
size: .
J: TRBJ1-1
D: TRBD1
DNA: TGTGCCAGCTCACCCAGGCAGGGGGCTATTGAAGCTTTCTTT
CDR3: CASSPRQGAIEAFF

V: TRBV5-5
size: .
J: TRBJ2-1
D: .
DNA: TGTGCCAGCAGCTTGGAAGCGGGCCCTTACAATGAGCAGTTCTTC
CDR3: CASSLEAGPYNEQFF

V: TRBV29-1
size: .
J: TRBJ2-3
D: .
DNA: TGCAGCGTTGAACCTGGGGCGTGGGGAGATACGCAGTATTTT
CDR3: CSVEPGAWGDTQYF

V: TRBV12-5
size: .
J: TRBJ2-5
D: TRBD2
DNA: TGTGCTAGTGGTTTGTGGGGTAGCGGGCGGCACTTC
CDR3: CASGLWGSGRHF

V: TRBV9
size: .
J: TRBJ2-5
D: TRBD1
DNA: TGTGCCAGCAGCGTAGGGACAGGGGGCTTTCAAGAGACCCAGTACTTC
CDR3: CASSVGTGGFQETQYF

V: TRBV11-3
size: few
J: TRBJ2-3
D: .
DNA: TGTGCCAGCAGCTTAGGCGAGGGATTCGCAGATACGCAGTATTTT
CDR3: CASSLGEGFADTQYF

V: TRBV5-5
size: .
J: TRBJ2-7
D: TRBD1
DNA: TGTGCCAGCAGCCCGGAGGGACAGGGGGTTTTTTCCTACGAGCAGTACTTC
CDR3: CASSPEGQGVFSYEQYF

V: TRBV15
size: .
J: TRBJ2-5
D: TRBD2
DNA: TGTGCCACCAGCAGACCAGGGACTAGCGGTCCTCATACCCAGTACTTC
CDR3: CATSRPGTSGPHTQYF

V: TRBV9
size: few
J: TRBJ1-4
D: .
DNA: TGTGCCAGCAGCGGTATGGGGGGGCCTAATGAAAAACTGTTTTTT
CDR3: CASSGMGGPNEKLFF

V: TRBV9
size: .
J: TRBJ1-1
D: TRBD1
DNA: TGTGCCAGCAGCGTAGTAAGGGGGCCTGTTGAAGCTTTCTTT
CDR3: CASSVVRGPVEAFF

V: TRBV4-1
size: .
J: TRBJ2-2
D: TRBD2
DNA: TGCGCCAGCAGCCAAGAGATAGCGGGAGGAATAGGCACCGGGGAGCTGTTTTTT
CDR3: CASSQEIAGGIGTGELFF

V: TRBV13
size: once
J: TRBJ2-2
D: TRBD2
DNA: TGTGCCAGCAGCTCCGCAGGACTAGCGGGGCGTATCGGGGAGCTGTTTTTT
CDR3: CASSSAGLAGRIGELFF

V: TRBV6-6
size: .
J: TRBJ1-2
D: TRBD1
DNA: TGTGCCAGCAGTTACGGACAGGTCGGCTATGGCTACACCTTC
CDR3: CASSYGQVGYGYTF

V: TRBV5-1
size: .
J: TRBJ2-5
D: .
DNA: TGCGCCAGCAGCTTGGCCAGTTCCGGTGAGGACCAGTACTTC
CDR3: CASSLASSGEDQYF

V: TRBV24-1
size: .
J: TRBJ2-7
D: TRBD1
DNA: TGTGCCACCAGTGTACAGGGGACCTACGAGCAGTACTTC
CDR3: CATSVQGTYEQYF

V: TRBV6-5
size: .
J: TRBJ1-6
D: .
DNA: TGTGCCAGCAGCCGAAACAGGGATGGTAATTCACCCCTCCACTTT
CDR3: CASSRNRDGNSPLHF